One sample yielded the 11 T cell receptor beta chains listed below, sequenced in a study of Graves' ophthalmopathy and Graves' hyperthyroidism. Transcripts of RNA were the source for amplifying TCR beta CDR3 regions. HTBI primers primed a first-round RT-PCR, and a second-round multiplex PCR followed. Via MiXCR, TCRdb re-called the multiplex PCR reads, giving one row per CDR3 protein. The top ten hold around 9.8% of the sample, which has hundreds of thousands of distinct CDR3 sequences, 13% to 15% seen once. The sequenced sample consisted of blood. The receptor set was obtained from a woman in her thirties with Graves' ophthalmopathy.

This clonotype was recorded at least ten times. The chain couples TRBV6-5 to TRBJ1-1; D gene uncertain. This CDR3 spans 13 amino acids. Trimming cost V 5 bases and J 1 base, with 8 bases left between them. The V gene's germline CDR1 is MNHEY and CDR2 SVGAGI. CDR3 nucleotides: TGTGCCAGCAGTACTACACCGAACACTGAAGCTTTCTTT. It encodes CASSTTPNTEAFF.

The sample holds many counts of this clonotype. The V and J genes are TRBV29-1 and TRBJ2-5; 12 bases are a match to TRBD1. The CDR3 covers 14 residues. Per germline, CDR1 SQVTM and CDR2 ANQGSEA. With 7 bases clipped from V and 4 bases from J, the junction kept 7 bases outside the gene matches. In DNA, the CDR3 is TGCAGCGCCGAAGGGGACAGGGGGCGAGAGACCCAGTACTTC. Translation: CSAEGDRGRETQYF.

Concerning this clonotype: It may be a read error: a sequence one base away is much more abundant. The V and J genes are TRBV12-3 or TRBV12-4 and TRBJ1-5; tentative D call: TRBD1 (6 bases). CDR3 length: 14 amino acids. CDR3 sequence (DNA): TGTGCCAGCAGTTTGGGGACACGCAATCAGCCCCAGCGTTTT. Protein: CASSLGTRNQPQRF.

The genes are TRBV13 and TRBJ2-6, with TRBD1 as a possible D gene (6 bases). V was trimmed by 1 base and J by 0 bases, leaving 13 bases between them. CDR1 is PRHDT and CDR2 is FYEKMQ in the germline V gene (reference sequence). The CDR3 has 18 residues. CDR3 in DNA: TGTGCCAGCAGCTTAGACTCGACAGGCGGCTCTGGGGCCAACGTCCTGACTTTC. It specifies CASSLDSTGGSGANVLTF.

A few counts support this clonotype. The chain carries TRBV11-2 and TRBJ2-5, with 7 bases lining up with TRBD2. Looked up from germline, CDR1 is SGHAT and CDR2 is FQNNGV. This CDR3 contains 14 residues. Trimming removed 9 bases from V and 5 bases from J; junction bases left unmatched: 12. This chain's CDR3 is CASTLSGAGETQYF. Written as DNA, the CDR3 is TGTGCCAGTACCTTAAGCGGGGCCGGGGAGACCCAGTACTTC.

This clonotype appeared many times. The V gene is TRBV28, the J gene TRBJ2-7; D might be TRBD2 (6 bases). This CDR3 region has 15 residues. Germline V gene lookup returns CDR1 MDHEN and CDR2 SYDVKM. Trimming left V 3 bases short and J 3 bases short, with 15 bases between. The CDR3 loop reads CASSFLGLDYYEQYF. In DNA form, the CDR3 reads TGTGCCAGCAGTTTTTTGGGACTCGACTACTACGAGCAGTACTTC.

This clonotype was detected ten times or more. The J gene is TRBJ1-5, the V gene TRBV6-5; D gene uncertain. CDR1 is MNHEY and CDR2 is SVGAGI in the germline V gene. CDR3 size: 16 residues. The V and J ends lost 3 bases and 0 bases respectively, with 12 bases between them. CDR3 DNA: TGTGCCAGCAGTTATGGCAGACCGTATAGCAATCAGCCCCAGCATTTT. Protein product: CASSYGRPYSNQPQHF.

This clonotype was counted ten times or more. The CDR3: CATSEATGGSYEQYF. The CDR3 nucleotides are TGTGCCACCAGTGAGGCGACAGGGGGGTCCTACGAGCAGTACTTC. The gene calls are TRBV24-1 and TRBJ2-7; TRBD1 matches 9 bases. The CDR3 sequence is 15 residues long. J was trimmed by 1 base and V by 4 bases; bases with no gene match: 4. Germline loops: CDR1 KGHDR, CDR2 SFDVKD.

This clonotype was observed many times. The chain joins TRBV12-3 or TRBV12-4 to TRBJ1-1, with a possible D match to TRBD1 (5 bases). This CDR3 has 13 residues. V gave up 8 bases and J gave up 1 base, with 11 bases separating them. CDR3 DNA sequence: TGTGCCAGCGGTCGGGGGGGGAACACTGAAGCTTTCTTT. As protein: CASGRGGNTEAFF.

At least ten counts were recorded for this clonotype. V usage is TRBV5-6 and J usage is TRBJ1-3; D is unresolved. The V and J ends lost 0 bases and 6 bases respectively, with 10 bases between them. Looked up from germline, CDR1 is SGHDT and CDR2 is YYEEEE. This CDR3 region has 14 residues. The CDR3 sequence is CASSLESLQNTIYF. CDR3 coding DNA: TGTGCCAGCAGCTTGGAGTCTTTACAAAACACCATATATTTT.

J is TRBJ1-1 and V is TRBV30; D remains unclear. The CDR3 runs 13 residues. Deletions cut 1 base from V and 5 bases from J, with 11 bases between. Germline assignment: CDR1 GTSNPN and CDR2 SVGIG (reference sequence). This CDR3 reads CAWSGPRGTEAFF. DNA for the CDR3: TGTGCCTGGAGTGGGCCCCGGGGAACTGAAGCTTTCTTT.